This entry concerns a single T cell receptor (beta chain). These data belong to a study of shared clonotypes between healthy human individuals. Assay used: immunoSEQ multiplex PCR; TCRdb lists only in-frame clones, some missing. Here the sample spans about 1.1 million clones, approximately 78% being singletons. The germline CDR1 and CDR2 sequences are WNHNN and SYGVQD (reference sequence). Trimming took off 0 bases at V and 5 bases at J, with 8 bases between the two ends. The CDR3 sequence is 14 residues long. Sequenced sample: memory CD4+ T cells from PBMCs. Subset meaning: CD45RA-negative fraction. The sequence was collected from a young man in good health. Some clones in this sample may be carry-over from other donors' samples. This sequence joins TRBV10-1 and TRBJ2-1; D uncertain. The DNA for the CDR3 is TGCGCCAGCAGTGAGTCAACAGCCAACAATGAGCAGTTCTTC. Amino acid sequence: CASSESTANNEQFF.